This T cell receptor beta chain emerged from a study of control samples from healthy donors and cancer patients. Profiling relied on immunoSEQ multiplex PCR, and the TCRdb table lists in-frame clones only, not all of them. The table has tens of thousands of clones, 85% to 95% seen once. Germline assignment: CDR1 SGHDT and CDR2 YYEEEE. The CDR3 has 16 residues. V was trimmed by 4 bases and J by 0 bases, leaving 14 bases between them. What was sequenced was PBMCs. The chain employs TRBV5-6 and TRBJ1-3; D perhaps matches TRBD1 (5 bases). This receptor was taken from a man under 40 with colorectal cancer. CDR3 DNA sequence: TGTGCCAGCAGCGCTCCGGGACTCAACTCTGGAAACACCATATATTTT. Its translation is CASSAPGLNSGNTIYF.